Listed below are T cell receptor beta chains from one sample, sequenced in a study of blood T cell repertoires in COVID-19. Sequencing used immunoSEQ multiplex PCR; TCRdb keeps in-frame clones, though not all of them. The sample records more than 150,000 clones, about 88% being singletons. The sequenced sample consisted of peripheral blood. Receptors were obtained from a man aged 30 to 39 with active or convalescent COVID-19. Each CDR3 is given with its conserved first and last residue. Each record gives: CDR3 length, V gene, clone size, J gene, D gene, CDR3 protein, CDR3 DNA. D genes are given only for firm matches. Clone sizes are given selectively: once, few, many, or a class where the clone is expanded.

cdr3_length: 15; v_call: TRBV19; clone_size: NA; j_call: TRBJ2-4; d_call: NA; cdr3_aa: CASSLPTGYKNIQYF; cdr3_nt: TGTGCCAGTAGTCTACCAACAGGGTACAAAAACATTCAGTACTTC
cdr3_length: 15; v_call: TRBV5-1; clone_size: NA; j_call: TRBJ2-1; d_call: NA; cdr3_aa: CASSLAEESYNEQFF; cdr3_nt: TGCGCCAGCAGCTTGGCCGAGGAATCCTACAATGAGCAGTTCTTC
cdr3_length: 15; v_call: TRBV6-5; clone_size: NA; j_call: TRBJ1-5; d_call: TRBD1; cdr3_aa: CASTYIQGARQPQHF; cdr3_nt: TGTGCCAGCACCTATATCCAGGGGGCCCGTCAGCCCCAGCATTTT
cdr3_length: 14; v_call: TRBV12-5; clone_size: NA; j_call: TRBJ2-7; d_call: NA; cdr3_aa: CASGLRLAGKEQYF; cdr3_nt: TGTGCTAGTGGTTTGAGATTAGCAGGGAAGGAGCAGTACTTC
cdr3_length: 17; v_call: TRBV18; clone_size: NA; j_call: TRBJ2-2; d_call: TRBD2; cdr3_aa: CASSPSPGGRVAGELFF; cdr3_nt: TGTGCCAGCTCACCGTCGCCAGGCGGGAGGGTAGCCGGGGAGCTGTTTTTT
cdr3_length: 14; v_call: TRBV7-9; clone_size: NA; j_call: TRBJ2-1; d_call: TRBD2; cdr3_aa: CASSPGGGWREQFF; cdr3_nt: TGTGCCAGCAGCCCTGGCGGGGGTTGGCGGGAGCAGTTCTTC
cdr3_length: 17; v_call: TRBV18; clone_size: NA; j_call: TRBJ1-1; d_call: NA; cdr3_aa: CASSPGLPGLQITEAFF; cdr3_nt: TGTGCCAGCTCACCAGGACTTCCAGGACTGCAGATCACTGAAGCTTTCTTT
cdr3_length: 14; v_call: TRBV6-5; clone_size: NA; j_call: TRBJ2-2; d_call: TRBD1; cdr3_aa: CASSNTGVTGELFF; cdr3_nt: TGTGCCAGCAGTAACACAGGGGTCACCGGGGAGCTGTTTTTT
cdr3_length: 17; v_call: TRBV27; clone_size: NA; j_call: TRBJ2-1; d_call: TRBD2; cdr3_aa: CASSSAPGRGDRNEQFF; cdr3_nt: TGTGCCAGCAGCAGTGCCCCTGGGCGGGGGGATAGGAATGAGCAGTTCTTC
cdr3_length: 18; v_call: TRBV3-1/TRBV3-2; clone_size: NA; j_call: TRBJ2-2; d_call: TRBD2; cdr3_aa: CASSRPTSGGPNTGELFF; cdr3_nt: TGTGCCAGCAGCCGACCCACAAGCGGGGGCCCGAACACCGGGGAGCTGTTTTTT
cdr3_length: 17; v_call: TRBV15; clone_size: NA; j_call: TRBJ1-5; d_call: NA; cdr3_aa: CATSRDPGQDSNQPQHF; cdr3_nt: TGTGCCACCAGCAGAGATCCAGGGCAGGATAGCAATCAGCCCCAGCATTTT
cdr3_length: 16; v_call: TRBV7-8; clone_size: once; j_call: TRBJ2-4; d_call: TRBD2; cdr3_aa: CASSLGGLAGQNIQYF; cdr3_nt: TGTGCCAGCAGCTTAGGGGGACTAGCGGGCCAAAACATTCAGTACTTC
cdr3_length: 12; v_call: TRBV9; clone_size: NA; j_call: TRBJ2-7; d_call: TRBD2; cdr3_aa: CASSEWGGEQYF; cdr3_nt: TGTGCCAGCAGCGAATGGGGGGGCGAGCAGTACTTC
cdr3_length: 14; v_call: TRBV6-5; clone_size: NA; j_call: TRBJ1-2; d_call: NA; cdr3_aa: CASRKGQGNYGYTF; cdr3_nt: TGTGCCAGCAGGAAAGGGCAGGGAAACTACGGCTACACCTTC
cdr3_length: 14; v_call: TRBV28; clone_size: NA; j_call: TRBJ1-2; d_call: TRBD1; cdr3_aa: CASSYSQGDYGYTF; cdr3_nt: TGTGCCAGCAGCTATTCTCAGGGGGACTATGGCTACACCTTC
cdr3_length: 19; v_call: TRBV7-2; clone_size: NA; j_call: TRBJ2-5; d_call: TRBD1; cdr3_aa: CASSSPLAGTGGRSETQYF; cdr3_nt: TGTGCCAGCAGCTCGCCACTTGCCGGGACAGGGGGCCGATCAGAGACCCAGTACTTC
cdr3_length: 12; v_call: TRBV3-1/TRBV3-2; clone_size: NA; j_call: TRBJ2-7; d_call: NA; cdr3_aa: CASSQDTYEQYF; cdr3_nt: TGTGCCAGCAGCCAAGACACCTACGAGCAGTACTTC
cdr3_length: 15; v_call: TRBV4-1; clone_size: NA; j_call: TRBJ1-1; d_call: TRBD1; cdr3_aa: CASSHSGTGDTEAFF; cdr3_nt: TGCGCCAGCAGCCACTCCGGGACAGGGGACACTGAAGCTTTCTTT
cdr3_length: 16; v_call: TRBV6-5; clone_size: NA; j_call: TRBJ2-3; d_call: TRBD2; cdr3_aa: CASSYRAGGPGDTQYF; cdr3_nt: TGTGCCAGCAGTTACCGTGCGGGGGGGCCCGGAGATACGCAGTATTTT
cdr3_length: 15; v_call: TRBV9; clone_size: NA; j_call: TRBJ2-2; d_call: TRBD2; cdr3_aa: CASSVESWGTSALFF; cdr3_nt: TGTGCCAGCAGCGTAGAGAGTTGGGGGACTAGCGCCCTGTTTTTT
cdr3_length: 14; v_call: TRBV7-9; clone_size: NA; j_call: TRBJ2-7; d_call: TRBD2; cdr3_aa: CASSLAGSTDEQYF; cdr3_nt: TGTGCCAGCAGCCTAGCGGGGAGTACGGACGAGCAGTACTTC
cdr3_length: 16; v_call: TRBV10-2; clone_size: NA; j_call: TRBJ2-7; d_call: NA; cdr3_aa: CASSEGGRRNVYEQYF; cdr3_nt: TGCGCCAGCAGTGAAGGAGGGAGGCGGAACGTCTACGAGCAGTACTTC
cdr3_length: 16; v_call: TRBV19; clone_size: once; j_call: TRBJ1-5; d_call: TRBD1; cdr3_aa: CASSIPTGGGNQPQHF; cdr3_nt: TGTGCCAGTAGTATCCCAACAGGGGGCGGAAATCAGCCCCAGCATTTT
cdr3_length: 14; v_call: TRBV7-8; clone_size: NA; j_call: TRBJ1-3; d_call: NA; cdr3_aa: CASSRELSGNTIYF; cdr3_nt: TGTGCCAGCAGCCGAGAACTCTCTGGAAACACCATATATTTT
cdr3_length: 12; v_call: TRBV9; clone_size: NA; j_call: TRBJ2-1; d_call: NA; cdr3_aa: CASSVGLNEQFF; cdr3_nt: TGTGCCAGCAGCGTAGGTCTGAATGAGCAGTTCTTC
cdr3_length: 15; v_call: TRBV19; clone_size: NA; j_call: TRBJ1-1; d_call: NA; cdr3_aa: CASSISGAGNTEAFF; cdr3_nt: TGTGCCAGTAGTATTAGCGGGGCAGGGAACACTGAAGCTTTCTTT
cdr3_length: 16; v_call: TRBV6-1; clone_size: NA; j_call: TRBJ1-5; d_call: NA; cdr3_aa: CASSDISGYPNQPQHF; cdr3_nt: TGTGCCAGCAGTGATATCTCGGGGTACCCCAATCAGCCCCAGCATTTT
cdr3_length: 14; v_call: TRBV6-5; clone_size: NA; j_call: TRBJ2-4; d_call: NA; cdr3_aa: CASSYATGQNIQYF; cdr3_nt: TGTGCCAGCAGTTACGCTACAGGGCAAAACATTCAGTACTTC
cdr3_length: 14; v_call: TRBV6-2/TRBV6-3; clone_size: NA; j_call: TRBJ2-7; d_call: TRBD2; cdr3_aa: CASSPTSGSLGQYF; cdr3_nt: TGTGCCAGCAGCCCGACTAGCGGGAGCCTGGGGCAGTACTTC
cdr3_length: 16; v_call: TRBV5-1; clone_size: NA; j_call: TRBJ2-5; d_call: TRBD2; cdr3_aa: CASSFGTSGSAETQYF; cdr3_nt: TGCGCCAGCAGCTTCGGGACTAGCGGGAGTGCGGAGACCCAGTACTTC
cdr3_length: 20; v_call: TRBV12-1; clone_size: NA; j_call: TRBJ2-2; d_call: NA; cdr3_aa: CASSFLPGLAGGPNTGELFF; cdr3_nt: TGTGCCAGCAGCTTTCTCCCGGGGCTAGCGGGGGGGCCGAACACCGGGGAGCTGTTTTTT
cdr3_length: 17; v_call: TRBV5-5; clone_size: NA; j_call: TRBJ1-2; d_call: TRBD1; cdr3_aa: CASCFLPDEGARNGYTF; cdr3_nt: TGTGCCAGCTGCTTCCTCCCAGACGAGGGGGCAAGGAATGGCTACACCTTC
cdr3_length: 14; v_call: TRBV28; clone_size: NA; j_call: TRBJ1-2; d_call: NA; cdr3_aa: CASSSGLSNYGYTF; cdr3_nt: TGTGCCAGCAGTTCGGGACTGAGTAACTATGGCTACACCTTC
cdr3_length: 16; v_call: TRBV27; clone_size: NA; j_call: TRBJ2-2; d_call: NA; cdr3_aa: CASSFVGVTNTGELFF; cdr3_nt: TGTGCCAGCAGTTTCGTCGGGGTGACGAACACCGGGGAGCTGTTTTTT
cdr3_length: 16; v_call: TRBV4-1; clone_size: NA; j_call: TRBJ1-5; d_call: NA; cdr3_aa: CASSQVARDFNQPQHF; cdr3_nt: TGCGCCAGCAGCCAAGTCGCCCGGGACTTCAATCAGCCCCAGCATTTT
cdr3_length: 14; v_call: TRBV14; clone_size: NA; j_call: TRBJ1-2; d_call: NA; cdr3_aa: CASSQDTGNYGYTF; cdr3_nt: TGTGCCAGCAGCCAAGATACAGGGAACTATGGCTACACCTTC
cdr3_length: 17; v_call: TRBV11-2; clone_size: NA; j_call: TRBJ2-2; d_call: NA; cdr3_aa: CASSLGATPLNTGELFF; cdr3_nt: TGTGCCAGCAGCTTAGGGGCAACCCCTTTGAACACCGGGGAGCTGTTTTTT